A single T cell receptor (beta chain) is shown here with its context. These data come from a study of blood T cell repertoires in COVID-19. The CDR3 covers 16 residues. V gave up 5 bases and J gave up 3 bases, with 20 bases separating them. Germline assignment: CDR1 SEHNR and CDR2 FQNEAQ (reference sequence). Libraries were prepared by immunoSEQ multiplex PCR; TCRdb keeps only in-frame clonotypes and omits some of them. The data show about 170,000 clones, 79% seen once. The chain couples TRBV7-9 to TRBJ2-7; weak D call: TRBD2 (6 bases). This receptor was taken from a woman aged 70-85 years in a cohort exposed to, infected with or recovered from COVID-19 (not recorded which). Sequencing was performed on PBMCs or T cells enriched from blood (not recorded which). This CDR3 is CASSPSLISGNYEQYF. CDR3 nucleotides: TGTGCCAGCAGCCCTTCTCTTATTAGCGGAAACTACGAGCAGTACTTC.